The following is a T cell receptor (beta chain) sequence with its context. This entry comes from a study of blood T cell repertoires in COVID-19. The CDR3 is made up of 13 amino acids. The germline V gene has CDR1 SGHRS and CDR2 YFSETQ. V was shortened by 5 bases and J by 0 bases, with 7 bases between the two germline ends. Repertoires were generated with immunoSEQ multiplex PCR, while TCRdb's copy carries only in-frame clones and drops some. The sample has more than 65,000 clones; 80% to 90% are singletons. The sequence was collected from a woman aged 45-65 years with acute or convalescent COVID-19. The chain links TRBV5-1 to TRBJ2-3; D might be TRBD2 (5 bases). The source material was peripheral blood. The CDR3 sequence: CASSWTSTDTQYF. For the CDR3, the DNA is TGCGCCAGCAGTTGGACTAGCACAGATACGCAGTATTTT.